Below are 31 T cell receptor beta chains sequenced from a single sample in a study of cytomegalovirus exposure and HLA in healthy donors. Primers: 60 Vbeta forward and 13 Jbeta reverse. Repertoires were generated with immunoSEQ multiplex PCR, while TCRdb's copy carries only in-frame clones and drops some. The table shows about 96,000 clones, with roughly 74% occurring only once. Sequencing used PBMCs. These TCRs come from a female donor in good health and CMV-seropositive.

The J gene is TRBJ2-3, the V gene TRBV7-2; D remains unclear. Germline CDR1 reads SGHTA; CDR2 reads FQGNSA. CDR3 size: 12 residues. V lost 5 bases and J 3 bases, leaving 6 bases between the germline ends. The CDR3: CASSQFTDTQYF. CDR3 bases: TGTGCCAGCAGCCAGTTTACAGATACGCAGTATTTT.

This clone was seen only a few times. The DNA of the CDR3 is TGCGCCAGCAACAGCGGGGTCACAGATACGCAGTATTTT. As protein: CASNSGVTDTQYF. The chain uses TRBV5-1 and TRBJ2-3; 7 bases are shared with TRBD2. The CDR3 length is 13 residues. Germline V gene data show CDR1 as SGHRS and CDR2 as YFSETQ. The ends lost 6 bases at V and 2 bases at J; junction bases unmatched: 3.

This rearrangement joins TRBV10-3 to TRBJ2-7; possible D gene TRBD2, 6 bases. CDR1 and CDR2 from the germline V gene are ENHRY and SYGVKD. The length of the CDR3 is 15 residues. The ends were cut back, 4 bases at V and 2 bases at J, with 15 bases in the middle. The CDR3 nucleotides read TGTGCCATCAGTGGACCGGGACTTGATCCCTACGAGCAGTACTTC. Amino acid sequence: CAISGPGLDPYEQYF.

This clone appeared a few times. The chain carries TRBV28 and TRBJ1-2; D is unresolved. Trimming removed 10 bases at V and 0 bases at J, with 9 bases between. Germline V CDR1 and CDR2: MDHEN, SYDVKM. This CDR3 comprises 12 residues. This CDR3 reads CATAGANYGYTF. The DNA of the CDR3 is TGTGCCACTGCCGGTGCTAACTATGGCTACACCTTC.

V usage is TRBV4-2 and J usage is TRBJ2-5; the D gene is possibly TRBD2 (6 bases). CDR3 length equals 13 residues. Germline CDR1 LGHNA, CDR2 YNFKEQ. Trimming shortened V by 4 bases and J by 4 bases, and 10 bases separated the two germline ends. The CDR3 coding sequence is TGTGCCAGCAGCCCTGCGGGAAGAGAGACCCAGTACTTC. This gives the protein CASSPAGRETQYF.

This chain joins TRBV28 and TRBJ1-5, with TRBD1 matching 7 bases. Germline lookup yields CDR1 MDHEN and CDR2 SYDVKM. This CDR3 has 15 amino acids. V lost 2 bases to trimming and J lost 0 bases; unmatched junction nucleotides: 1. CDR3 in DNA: TGTGCCAGCAGTTTAACAGGGGCTAGCAATCAGCCCCAGCATTTT. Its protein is CASSLTGASNQPQHF.

The CDR3 loop reads CASSRLTSGVVTDTQYF. The CDR3 DNA reads as TGTGCCAGCAGCCGCCTGACTAGCGGGGTAGTCACAGATACGCAGTATTTT. V is TRBV14 and J is TRBJ2-3; 11 bases fit TRBD2. V lost 4 bases and J lost 2; bases outside the gene matches: 8. Per germline, CDR1 SGHDN and CDR2 FVKESK. CDR3 length: 17 residues.

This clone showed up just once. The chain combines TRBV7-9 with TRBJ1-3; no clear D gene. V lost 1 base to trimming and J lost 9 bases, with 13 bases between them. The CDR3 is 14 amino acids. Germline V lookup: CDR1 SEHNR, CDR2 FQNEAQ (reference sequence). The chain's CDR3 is CASSLVQAGSTIYF. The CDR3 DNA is TGTGCCAGCAGCTTAGTCCAGGCCGGGAGCACCATATATTTT.

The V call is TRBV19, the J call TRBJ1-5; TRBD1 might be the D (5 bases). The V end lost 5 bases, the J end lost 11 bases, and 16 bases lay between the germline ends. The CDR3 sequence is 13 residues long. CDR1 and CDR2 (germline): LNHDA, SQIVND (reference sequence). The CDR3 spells CASSPTGGGSQHF. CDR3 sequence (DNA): TGTGCCAGTAGTCCCACCGGGGGTGGGTCCCAGCATTTT.

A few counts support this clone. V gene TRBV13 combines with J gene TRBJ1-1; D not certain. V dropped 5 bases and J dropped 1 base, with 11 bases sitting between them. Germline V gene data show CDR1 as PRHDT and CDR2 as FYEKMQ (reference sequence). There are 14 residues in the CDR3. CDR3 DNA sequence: TGTGCCAGCAGCGACGGACTCTCGAACACTGAAGCTTTCTTT. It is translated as CASSDGLSNTEAFF.

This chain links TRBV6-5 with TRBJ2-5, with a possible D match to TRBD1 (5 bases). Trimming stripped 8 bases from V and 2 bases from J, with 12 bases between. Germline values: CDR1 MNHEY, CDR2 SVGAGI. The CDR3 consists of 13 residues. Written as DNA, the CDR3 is TGTGCCAGCGAGGCGCCAGGGCAAGAGACCCAGTACTTC. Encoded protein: CASEAPGQETQYF.

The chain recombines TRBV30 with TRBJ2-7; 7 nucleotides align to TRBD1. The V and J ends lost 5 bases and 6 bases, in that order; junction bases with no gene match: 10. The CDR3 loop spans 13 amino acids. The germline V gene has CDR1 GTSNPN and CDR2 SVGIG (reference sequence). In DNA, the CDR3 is TGTGCCTGGGCCGCACAGGGGTCTGGCGAGCAGTACTTC. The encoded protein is CAWAAQGSGEQYF. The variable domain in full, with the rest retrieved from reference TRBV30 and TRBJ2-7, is SQTIHQWPATLVQPVGSPLSLECTVEGTSNPNLYWYRQAAGRGLQLLFYSVGIGQISSEVPQNLSASRPQDRQFILSSKKLLLSDSGFYLCAWAAQGSGEQYFGPGTRLTVT.

CDR3 region: CASSLDRGKLFF. DNA for the CDR3: TGTGCCAGCAGCTTAGATCGGGGAAAACTGTTTTTT. The chain has TRBV11-2 and TRBJ1-4; D gene unclear. The CDR3 contains 12 residues. V lost 0 bases and J lost 10, with 6 bases in between. Germline V gene lookup returns CDR1 SGHAT and CDR2 FQNNGV. The full variable domain, in which reference TRBV11-2 and TRBJ1-4 provide the parts outside the CDR3, is EAGVAQSPRYKIIEKRQSVAFWCNPISGHATLYWYQQILGQGPKLLIQFQNNGVVDDSQLPKDRFSAERLKGVDSTLKIQPAKLEDSAVYLCASSLDRGKLFFGSGTQLSVL.

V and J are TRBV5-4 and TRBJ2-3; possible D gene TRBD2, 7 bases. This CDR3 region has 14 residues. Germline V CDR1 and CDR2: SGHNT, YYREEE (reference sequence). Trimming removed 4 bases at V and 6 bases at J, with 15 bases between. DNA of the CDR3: TGTGCCAGCAGCGGGGGCGGGAGAGAGGATACGCAGTATTTT. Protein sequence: CASSGGGREDTQYF.

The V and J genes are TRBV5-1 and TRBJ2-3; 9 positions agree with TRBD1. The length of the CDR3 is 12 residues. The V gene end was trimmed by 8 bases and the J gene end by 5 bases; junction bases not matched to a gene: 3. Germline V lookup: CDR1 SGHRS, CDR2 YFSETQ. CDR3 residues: CARLDRGDTQYF. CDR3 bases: TGCGCCAGACTGGACAGGGGAGATACGCAGTATTTT.

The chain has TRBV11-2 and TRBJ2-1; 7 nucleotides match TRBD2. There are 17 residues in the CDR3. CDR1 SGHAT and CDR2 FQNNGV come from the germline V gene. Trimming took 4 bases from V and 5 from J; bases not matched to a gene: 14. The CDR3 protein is CASSSEVRAGRHNEQFF. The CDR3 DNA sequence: TGTGCCAGCAGCTCCGAGGTGCGAGCGGGGCGCCACAATGAGCAGTTCTTC.

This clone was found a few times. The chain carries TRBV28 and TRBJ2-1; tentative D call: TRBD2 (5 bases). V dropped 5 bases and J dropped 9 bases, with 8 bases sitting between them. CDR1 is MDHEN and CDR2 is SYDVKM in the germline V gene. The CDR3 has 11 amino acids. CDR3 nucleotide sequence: TGTGCCAGCAGTCATAGCGTTGAGCAGTTCTTC. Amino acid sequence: CASSHSVEQFF. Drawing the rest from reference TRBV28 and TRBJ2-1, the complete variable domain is DVKVTQSSRYLVKRTGEKVFLECVQDMDHENMFWYRQDPGLGLRLIYFSYDVKMKEKGDIPEGYSVSREKKERFSLILESASTNQTSMYLCASSHSVEQFFGPGTRLTVL.

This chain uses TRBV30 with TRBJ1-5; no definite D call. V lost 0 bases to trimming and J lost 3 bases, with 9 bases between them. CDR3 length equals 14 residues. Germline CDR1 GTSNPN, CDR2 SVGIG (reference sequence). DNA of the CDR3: TGTGCCTGGAGTGTAGCACAGATCAATCAGCCCCAGCATTTT. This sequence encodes CAWSVAQINQPQHF.

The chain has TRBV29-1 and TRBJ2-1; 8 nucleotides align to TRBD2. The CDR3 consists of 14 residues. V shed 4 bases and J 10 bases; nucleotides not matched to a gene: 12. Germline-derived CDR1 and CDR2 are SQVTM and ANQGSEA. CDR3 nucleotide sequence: TGCAGCGTTGCATTTTTAGCGGGACAAGGGGAGCAGTTCTTC. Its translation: CSVAFLAGQGEQFF.

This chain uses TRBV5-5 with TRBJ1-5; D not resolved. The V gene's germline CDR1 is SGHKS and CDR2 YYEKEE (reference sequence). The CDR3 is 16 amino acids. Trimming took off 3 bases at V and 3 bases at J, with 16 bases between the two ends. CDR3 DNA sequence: TGTGCCAGCAGCTCCATAGCCCCTCGGCCCAATCAGCCCCAGCATTTT. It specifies CASSSIAPRPNQPQHF.

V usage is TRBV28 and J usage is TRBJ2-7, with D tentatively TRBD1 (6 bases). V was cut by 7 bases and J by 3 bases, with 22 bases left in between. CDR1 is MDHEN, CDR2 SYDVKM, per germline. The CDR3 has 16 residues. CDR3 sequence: CASKNNGARDNYEQYF. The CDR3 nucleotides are TGTGCCAGCAAAAATAATGGGGCCCGGGACAACTACGAGCAGTACTTC.

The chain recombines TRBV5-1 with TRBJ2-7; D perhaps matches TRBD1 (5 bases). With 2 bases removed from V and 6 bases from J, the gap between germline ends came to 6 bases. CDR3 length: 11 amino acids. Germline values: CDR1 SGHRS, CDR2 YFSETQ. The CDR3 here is CASSFQGEQYF. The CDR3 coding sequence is TGCGCCAGCAGCTTCCAGGGCGAGCAGTACTTC.

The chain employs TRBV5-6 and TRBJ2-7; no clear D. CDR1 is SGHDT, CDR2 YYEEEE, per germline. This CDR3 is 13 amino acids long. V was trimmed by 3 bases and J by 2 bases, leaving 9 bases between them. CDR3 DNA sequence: TGTGCCAGCAGCTCCCCGGTCACCTACGAGCAGTACTTC. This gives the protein CASSSPVTYEQYF.

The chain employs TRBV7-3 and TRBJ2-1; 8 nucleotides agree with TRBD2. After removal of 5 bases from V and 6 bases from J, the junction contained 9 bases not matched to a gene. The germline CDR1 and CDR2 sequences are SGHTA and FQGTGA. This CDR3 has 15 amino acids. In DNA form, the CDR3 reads TGTGCCAGCAGCGACGGGAGGGCCCGATCCAATGAGCAGTTCTTC. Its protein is CASSDGRARSNEQFF.

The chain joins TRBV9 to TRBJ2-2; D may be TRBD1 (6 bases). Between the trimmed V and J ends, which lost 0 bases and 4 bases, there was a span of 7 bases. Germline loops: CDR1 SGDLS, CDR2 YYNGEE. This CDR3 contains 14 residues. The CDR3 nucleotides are TGTGCCAGCAGCGTAGGACAGGCCACCGGGGAGCTGTTTTTT. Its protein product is CASSVGQATGELFF. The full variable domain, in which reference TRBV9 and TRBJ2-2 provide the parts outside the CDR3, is DSGVTQTPKHLITATGQRVTLRCSPRSGDLSVYWYQQSLDQGLQFLIQYYNGEERAKGNILERFSAQQFPDLHSELNLSSLELGDSALYFCASSVGQATGELFFGEGSRLTVL.

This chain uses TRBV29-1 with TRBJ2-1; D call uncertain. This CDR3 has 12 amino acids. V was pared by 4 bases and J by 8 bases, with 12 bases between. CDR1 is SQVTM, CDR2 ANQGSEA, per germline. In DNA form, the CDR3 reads TGCAGCGTTGCTTTGATGGGCGATGAGCAGTTCTTC. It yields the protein CSVALMGDEQFF.

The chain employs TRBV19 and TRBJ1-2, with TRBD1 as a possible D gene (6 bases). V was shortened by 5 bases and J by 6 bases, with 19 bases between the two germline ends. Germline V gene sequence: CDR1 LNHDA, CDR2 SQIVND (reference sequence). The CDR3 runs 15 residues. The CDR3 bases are TGTGCCAGTAGTCAAGAGCGGGGGGCGGTGGATGGCTACACCTTC. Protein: CASSQERGAVDGYTF.

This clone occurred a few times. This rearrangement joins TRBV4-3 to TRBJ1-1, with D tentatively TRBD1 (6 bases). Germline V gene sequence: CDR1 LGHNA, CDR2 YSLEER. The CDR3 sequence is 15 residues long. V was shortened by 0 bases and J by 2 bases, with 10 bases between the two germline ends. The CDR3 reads CASSQDPDSNTEAFF. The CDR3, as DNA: TGCGCCAGCAGCCAAGATCCGGACAGTAACACTGAAGCTTTCTTT.

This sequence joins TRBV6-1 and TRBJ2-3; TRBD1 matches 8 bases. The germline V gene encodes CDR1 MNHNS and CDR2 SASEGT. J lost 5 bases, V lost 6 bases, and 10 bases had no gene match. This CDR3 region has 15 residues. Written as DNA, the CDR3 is TGTGCCAGCAGAGCCAGGGGGCACTCCGTAGATACGCAGTATTTT. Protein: CASRARGHSVDTQYF.

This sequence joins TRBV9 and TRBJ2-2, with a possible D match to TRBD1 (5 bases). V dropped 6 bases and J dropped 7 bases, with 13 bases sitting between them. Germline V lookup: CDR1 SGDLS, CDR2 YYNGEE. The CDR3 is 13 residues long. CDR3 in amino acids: CASTSIGDGELFF. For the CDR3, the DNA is TGTGCCAGCACCTCTATAGGGGACGGGGAGCTGTTTTTT.

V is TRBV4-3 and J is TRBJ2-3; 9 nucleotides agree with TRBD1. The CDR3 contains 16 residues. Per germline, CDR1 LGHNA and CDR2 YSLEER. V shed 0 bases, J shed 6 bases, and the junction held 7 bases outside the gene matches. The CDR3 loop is CASSQEGQGFVDTQYF. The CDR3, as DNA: TGCGCCAGCAGCCAAGAAGGACAGGGGTTTGTTGATACGCAGTATTTT.